This is a list of T cell receptor beta chains from one sample in a study of T cells in Graves' hyperthyroidism and ophthalmopathy. TCRdb reanalysed the multiplex PCR reads using MiXCR and keeps one entry per CDR3 protein. In the table there are under 650,000 distinct CDR3 sequences, around 15% of which are singletons. The sequencing sample was made of blood. The receptors were gathered from a woman aged 30 to 39 with Graves' hyperthyroidism. The CDR3 runs from the conserved cysteine through the conserved F or W. D genes are given only for firm matches. Expanded clones are given a class, and other clones once, few, many or no size at all.

j_gene: TRBJ2-7; abundance: many; d_gene: TRBD1; v_gene: TRBV16; CDR3aa: CASSQWTGLSYEQYF; CDR3nt: TGTGCCAGCAGCCAATGGACAGGGCTCTCCTACGAGCAGTACTTC
j_gene: TRBJ2-1; abundance: NA; d_gene: TRBD2; v_gene: TRBV4-1; CDR3aa: CASSQDRASGRYNEQFF; CDR3nt: TGCGCCAGCAGCCAAGATCGGGCTAGCGGGAGGTACAATGAGCAGTTCTTC
j_gene: TRBJ1-1; abundance: NA; d_gene: NA; v_gene: TRBV20-1; CDR3aa: CSARDKPSVNTEAFF; CDR3nt: TGCAGTGCTAGAGATAAGCCCTCCGTGAACACTGAAGCTTTCTTT
j_gene: TRBJ1-1; abundance: many; d_gene: TRBD1; v_gene: TRBV19; CDR3aa: CASSPGDRNTEAFF; CDR3nt: TGTGCCAGTAGCCCGGGGGACAGGAACACTGAAGCTTTCTTT
j_gene: TRBJ2-7; abundance: many; d_gene: TRBD2; v_gene: TRBV18; CDR3aa: CASSPPQREVSYEQYF; CDR3nt: TGTGCCAGCTCACCACCGCAGCGGGAGGTCTCCTACGAGCAGTACTTC
j_gene: TRBJ1-3; abundance: NA; d_gene: NA; v_gene: TRBV28; CDR3aa: CASSLNILGNTIYF; CDR3nt: TGTGCCAGCAGTTTAAATATCCTAGGAAACACCATATATTTT
j_gene: TRBJ2-5; abundance: NA; d_gene: NA; v_gene: TRBV28; CDR3aa: CASYGAGETQYF; CDR3nt: TGTGCCAGCTACGGGGCGGGAGAGACCCAGTACTTC
j_gene: TRBJ1-5; abundance: few; d_gene: NA; v_gene: TRBV27; CDR3aa: CASSFSGTQPQHF; CDR3nt: TGTGCCAGCAGTTTTTCAGGGACGCAGCCCCAGCATTTT
j_gene: TRBJ1-1; abundance: NA; d_gene: NA; v_gene: TRBV18; CDR3aa: CASSPLDLKGWTEAFF; CDR3nt: TGTGCCAGCTCACCACTCGATCTAAAAGGATGGACTGAAGCTTTCTTT
j_gene: TRBJ2-7; abundance: many; d_gene: TRBD1; v_gene: TRBV30; CDR3aa: CAWSARGRPYEQYF; CDR3nt: TGTGCCTGGAGTGCCAGGGGGCGTCCCTACGAGCAGTACTTC
j_gene: TRBJ1-1; abundance: many; d_gene: NA; v_gene: TRBV30; CDR3aa: CAWSFTEAFF; CDR3nt: TGTGCCTGGAGTTTCACTGAAGCTTTCTTT
j_gene: TRBJ1-5; abundance: many; d_gene: NA; v_gene: TRBV28; CDR3aa: CASRPLGDGGNQPQHF; CDR3nt: TGTGCCAGCAGGCCTCTAGGGGATGGCGGCAATCAGCCCCAGCATTTT
j_gene: TRBJ1-2; abundance: few; d_gene: NA; v_gene: TRBV6-1; CDR3aa: CASTTGTENYGYTF; CDR3nt: TGTGCCAGCACCACCGGGACGGAGAACTATGGCTACACCTTC